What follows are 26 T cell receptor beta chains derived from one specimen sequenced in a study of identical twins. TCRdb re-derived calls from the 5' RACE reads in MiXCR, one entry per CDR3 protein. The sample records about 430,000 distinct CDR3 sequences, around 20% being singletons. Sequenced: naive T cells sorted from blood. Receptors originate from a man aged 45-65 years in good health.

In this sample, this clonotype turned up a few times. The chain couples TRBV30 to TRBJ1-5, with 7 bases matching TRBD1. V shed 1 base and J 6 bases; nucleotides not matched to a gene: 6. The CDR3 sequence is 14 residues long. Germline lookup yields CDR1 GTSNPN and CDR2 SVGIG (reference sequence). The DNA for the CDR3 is TGTGCCTGGAGTGGGGGCAGGGGGTTTCAGCCCCAGCATTTT. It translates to CAWSGGRGFQPQHF.

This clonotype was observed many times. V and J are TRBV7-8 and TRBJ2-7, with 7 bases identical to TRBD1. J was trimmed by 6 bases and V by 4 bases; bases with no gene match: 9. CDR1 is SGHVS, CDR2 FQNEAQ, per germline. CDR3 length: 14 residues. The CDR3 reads CASSWTGTAPEQYF. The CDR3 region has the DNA TGTGCCAGCAGCTGGACCGGGACAGCCCCCGAGCAGTACTTC.

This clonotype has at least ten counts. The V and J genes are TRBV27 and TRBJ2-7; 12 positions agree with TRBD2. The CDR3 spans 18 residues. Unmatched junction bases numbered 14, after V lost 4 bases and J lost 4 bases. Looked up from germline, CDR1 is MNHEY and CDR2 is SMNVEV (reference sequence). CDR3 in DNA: TGTGCCAGCAGTTCCCGTTTGGTCCCGGGACTAGCGGGTTACGAGCAGTACTTC. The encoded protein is CASSSRLVPGLAGYEQYF.

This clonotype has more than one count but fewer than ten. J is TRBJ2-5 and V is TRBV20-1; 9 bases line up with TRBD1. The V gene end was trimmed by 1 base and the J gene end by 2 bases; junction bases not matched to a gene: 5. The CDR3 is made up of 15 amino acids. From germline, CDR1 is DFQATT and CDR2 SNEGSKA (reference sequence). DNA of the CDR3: TGCAGTGCTAGAGGCACAGGGGGCACACAAGAGACCCAGTACTTC. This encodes CSARGTGGTQETQYF.

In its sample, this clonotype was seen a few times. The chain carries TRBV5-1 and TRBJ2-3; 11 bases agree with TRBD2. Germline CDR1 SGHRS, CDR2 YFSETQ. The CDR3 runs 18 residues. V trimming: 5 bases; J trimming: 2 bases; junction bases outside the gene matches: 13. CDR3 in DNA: TGCGCCAGCAGTTTACACACCGATAGCGGGAGGGCCACAGATACGCAGTATTTT. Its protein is CASSLHTDSGRATDTQYF.

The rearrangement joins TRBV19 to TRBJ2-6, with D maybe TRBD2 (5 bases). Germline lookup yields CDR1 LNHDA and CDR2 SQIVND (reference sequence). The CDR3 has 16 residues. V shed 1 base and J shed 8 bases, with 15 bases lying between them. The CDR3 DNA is TGTGCCAGTAGTATAGGCTGGCTGGCGGGTTCCAACGTCCTGACTTTC. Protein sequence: CASSIGWLAGSNVLTF.

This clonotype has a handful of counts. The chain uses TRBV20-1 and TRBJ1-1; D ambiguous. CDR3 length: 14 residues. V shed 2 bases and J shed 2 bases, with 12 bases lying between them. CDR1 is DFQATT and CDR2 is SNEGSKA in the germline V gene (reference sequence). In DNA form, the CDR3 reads TGCAGTGCTAGAAAAGCTGGACGTAACACTGAAGCTTTCTTT. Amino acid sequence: CSARKAGRNTEAFF.

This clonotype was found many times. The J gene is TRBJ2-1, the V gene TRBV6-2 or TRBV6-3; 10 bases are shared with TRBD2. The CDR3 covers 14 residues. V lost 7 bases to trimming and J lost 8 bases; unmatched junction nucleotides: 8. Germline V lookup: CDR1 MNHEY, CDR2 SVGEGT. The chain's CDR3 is CASKSGRAWDEQFF. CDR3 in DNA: TGTGCCAGCAAGAGCGGGAGGGCCTGGGATGAGCAGTTCTTC.

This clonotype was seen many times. This chain's CDR3 is CASSEGPYEQYF. CDR3 nucleotide sequence: TGTGCCAGCAGTGAAGGACCCTACGAGCAGTACTTC. The rearrangement links TRBV2 to TRBJ2-7, with unresolved D. CDR1 is SNHLY, CDR2 FYNNEI, per germline. The CDR3 runs to 12 residues. With 1 base removed from V and 2 bases from J, the gap between germline ends came to 3 bases.

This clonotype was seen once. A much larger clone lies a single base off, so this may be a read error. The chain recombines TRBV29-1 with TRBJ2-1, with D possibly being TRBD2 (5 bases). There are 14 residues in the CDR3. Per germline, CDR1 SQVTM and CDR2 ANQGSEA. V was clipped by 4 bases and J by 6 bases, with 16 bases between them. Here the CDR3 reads CSVGPRTGFNEQFF. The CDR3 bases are TGCAGCGTTGGGCCCCGGACGGGATTCAATGAGCAGTTCTTC.

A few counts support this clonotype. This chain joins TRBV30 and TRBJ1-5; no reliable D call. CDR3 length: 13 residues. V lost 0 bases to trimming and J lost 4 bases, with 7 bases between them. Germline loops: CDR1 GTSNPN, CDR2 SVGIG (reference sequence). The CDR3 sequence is CAWSVRGNQPQHF. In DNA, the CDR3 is TGTGCCTGGAGTGTACGCGGGAATCAGCCCCAGCATTTT.

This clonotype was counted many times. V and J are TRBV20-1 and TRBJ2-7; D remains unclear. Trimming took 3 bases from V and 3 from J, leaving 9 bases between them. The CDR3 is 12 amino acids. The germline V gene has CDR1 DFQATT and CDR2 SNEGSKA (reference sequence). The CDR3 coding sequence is TGCAGTGCTAGTGGGCGGTTCTACGAGCAGTACTTC. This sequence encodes CSASGRFYEQYF.

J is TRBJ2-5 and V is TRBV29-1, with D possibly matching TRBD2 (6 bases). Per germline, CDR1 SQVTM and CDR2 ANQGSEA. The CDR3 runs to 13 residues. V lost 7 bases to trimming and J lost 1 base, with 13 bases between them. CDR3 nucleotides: TGCAGCGCCACTCCCGGGAGCCAAGAGACCCAGTACTTC. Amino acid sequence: CSATPGSQETQYF.

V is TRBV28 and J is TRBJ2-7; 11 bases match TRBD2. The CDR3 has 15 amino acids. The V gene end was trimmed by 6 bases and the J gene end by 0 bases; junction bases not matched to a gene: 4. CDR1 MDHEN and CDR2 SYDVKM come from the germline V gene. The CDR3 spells CASRTGLAVSYEQYF. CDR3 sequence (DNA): TGTGCCAGCAGAACGGGACTAGCGGTCTCCTACGAGCAGTACTTC. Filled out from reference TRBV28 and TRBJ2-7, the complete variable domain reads DVKVTQSSRYLVKRTGEKVFLECVQDMDHENMFWYRQDPGLGLRLIYFSYDVKMKEKGDIPEGYSVSREKKERFSLILESASTNQTSMYLCASRTGLAVSYEQYFGPGTRLTVT.

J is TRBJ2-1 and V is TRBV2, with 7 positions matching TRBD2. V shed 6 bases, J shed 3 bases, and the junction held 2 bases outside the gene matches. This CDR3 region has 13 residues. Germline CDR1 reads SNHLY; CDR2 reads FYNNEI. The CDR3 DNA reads TGTGCCAGCAGGCGGGAGCACTACAATGAGCAGTTCTTC. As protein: CASRREHYNEQFF.

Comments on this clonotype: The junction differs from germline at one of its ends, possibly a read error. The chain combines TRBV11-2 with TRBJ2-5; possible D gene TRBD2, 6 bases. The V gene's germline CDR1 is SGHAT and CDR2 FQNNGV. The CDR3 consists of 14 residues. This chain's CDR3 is CASSARLDQGTQYF. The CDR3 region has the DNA TGTGCCAGCAGCGCCAGACTAGATCAAGGGACCCAGTACTTC. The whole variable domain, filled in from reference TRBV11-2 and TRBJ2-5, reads EAGVAQSPRYKIIEKRQSVAFWCNPISGHATLYWYQQILGQGPKLLIQFQNNGVVDDSQLPKDRFSAERLKGVDSTLKIQPAKLEDSAVYLCASSARLDQGTQYFGPGTRLLVL.

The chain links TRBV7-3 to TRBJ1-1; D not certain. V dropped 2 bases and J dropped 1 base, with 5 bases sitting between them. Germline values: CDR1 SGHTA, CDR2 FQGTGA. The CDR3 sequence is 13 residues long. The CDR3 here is CASSLYKNTEAFF. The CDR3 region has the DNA TGTGCCAGCAGCTTATACAAGAACACTGAAGCTTTCTTT.

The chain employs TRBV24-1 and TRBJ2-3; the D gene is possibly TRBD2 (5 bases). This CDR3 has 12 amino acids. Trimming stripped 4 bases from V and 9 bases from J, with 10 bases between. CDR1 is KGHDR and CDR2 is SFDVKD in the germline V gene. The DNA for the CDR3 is TGTGCCACCAGTGACCCCAGACTAACGCAGTATTTT. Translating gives CATSDPRLTQYF.

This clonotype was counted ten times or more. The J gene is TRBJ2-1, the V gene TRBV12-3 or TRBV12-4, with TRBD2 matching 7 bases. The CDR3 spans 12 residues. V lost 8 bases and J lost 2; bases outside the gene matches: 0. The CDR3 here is CASGGAYNEQFF. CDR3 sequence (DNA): TGTGCCAGCGGGGGGGCCTACAATGAGCAGTTCTTC.

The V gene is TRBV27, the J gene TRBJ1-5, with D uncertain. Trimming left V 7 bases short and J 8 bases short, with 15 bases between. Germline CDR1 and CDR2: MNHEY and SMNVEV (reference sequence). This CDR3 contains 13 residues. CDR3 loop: CASTEGPAKPQHF. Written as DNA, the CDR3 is TGTGCCAGCACCGAGGGCCCTGCAAAGCCCCAGCATTTT.

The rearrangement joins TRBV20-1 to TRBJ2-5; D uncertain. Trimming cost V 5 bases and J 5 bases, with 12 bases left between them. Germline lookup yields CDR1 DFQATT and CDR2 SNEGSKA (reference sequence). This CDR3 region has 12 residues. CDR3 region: CSADVSWETQYF. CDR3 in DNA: TGCAGTGCTGACGTATCTTGGGAGACCCAGTACTTC.

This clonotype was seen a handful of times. The chain's CDR3 is CASTQSIGRSGANVLTF. CDR3 sequence (DNA): TGTGCCAGCACCCAAAGTATAGGACGCTCTGGGGCCAACGTCCTGACTTTC. The rearrangement uses TRBV12-3 or TRBV12-4 and TRBJ2-6, with unresolved D. The ends were cut back, 7 bases at V and 0 bases at J, with 16 bases in the middle. The CDR3 runs to 17 residues.

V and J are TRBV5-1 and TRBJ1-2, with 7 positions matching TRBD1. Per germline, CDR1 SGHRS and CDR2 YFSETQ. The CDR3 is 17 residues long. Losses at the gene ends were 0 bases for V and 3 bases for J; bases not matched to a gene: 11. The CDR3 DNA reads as TGCGCCAGCAGCTTGGGGGGGCACTTGACAGGGCACTATGGCTACACCTTC. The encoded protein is CASSLGGHLTGHYGYTF. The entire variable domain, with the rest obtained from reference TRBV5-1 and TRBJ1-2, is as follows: KAGVTQTPRYLIKTRGQQVTLSCSPISGHRSVSWYQQTPGQGLQFLFEYFSETQRNKGNFPGRFSGRQFSNSRSEMNVSTLELGDSALYLCASSLGGHLTGHYGYTFGSGTRLTVV.

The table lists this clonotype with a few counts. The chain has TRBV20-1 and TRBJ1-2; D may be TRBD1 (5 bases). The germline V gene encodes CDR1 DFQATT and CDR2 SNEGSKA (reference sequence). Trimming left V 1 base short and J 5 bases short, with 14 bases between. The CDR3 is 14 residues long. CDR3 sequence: CSARGSQGGYGYTF. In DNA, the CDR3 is TGCAGTGCTAGAGGGTCTCAGGGCGGTTATGGCTACACCTTC.

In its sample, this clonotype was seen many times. The CDR3 here is CASSYGTVGSYEQYF. The DNA for the CDR3 is TGTGCCAGCAGTTACGGGACAGTAGGGTCCTACGAGCAGTACTTC. This chain joins TRBV6-5 and TRBJ2-7, with 7 positions matching TRBD1. The germline V gene encodes CDR1 MNHEY and CDR2 SVGAGI. The ends lost 2 bases at V and 1 base at J; junction bases unmatched: 5. The CDR3 extends over 15 amino acids.

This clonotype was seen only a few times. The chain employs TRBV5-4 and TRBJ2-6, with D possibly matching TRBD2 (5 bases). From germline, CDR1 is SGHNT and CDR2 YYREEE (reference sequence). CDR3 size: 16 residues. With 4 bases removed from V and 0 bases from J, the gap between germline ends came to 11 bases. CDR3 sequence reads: CASSPRGSSGANVLTF. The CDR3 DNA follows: TGTGCCAGCAGCCCACGGGGAAGCTCTGGGGCCAACGTCCTGACTTTC.